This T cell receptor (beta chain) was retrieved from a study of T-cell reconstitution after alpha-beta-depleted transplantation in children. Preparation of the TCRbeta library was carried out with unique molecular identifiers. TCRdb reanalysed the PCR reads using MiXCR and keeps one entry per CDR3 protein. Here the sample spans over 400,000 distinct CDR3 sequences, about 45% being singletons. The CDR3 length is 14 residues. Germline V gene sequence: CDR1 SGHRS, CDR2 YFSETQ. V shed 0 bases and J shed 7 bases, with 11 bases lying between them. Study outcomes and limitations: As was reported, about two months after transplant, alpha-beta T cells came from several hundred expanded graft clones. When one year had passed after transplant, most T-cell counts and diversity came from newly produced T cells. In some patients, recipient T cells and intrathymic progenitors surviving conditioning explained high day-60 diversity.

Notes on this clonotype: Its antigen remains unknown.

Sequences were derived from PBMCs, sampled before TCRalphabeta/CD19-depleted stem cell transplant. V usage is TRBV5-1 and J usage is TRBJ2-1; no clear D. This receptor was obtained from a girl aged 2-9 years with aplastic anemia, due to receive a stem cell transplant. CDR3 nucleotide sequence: TGCGCCAGCAGCTTGGGAGACGCAAGGAATGAGCAGTTCTTC. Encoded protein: CASSLGDARNEQFF.